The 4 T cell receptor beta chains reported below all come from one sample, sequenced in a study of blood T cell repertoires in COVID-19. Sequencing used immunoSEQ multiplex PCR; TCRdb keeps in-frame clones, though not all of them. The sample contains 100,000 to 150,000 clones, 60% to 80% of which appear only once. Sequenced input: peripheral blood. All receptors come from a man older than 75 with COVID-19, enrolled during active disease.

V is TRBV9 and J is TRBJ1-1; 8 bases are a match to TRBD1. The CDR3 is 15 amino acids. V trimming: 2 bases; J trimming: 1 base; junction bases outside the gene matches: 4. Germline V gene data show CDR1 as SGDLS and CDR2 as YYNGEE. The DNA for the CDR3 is TGTGCCAGCAGCGTTCCAGGGGGCGGGAACACTGAAGCTTTCTTT. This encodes CASSVPGGGNTEAFF.

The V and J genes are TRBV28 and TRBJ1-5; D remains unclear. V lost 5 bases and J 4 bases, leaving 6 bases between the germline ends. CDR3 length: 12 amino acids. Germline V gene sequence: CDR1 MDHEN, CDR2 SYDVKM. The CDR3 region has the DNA TGTGCCAGCAGTATAGTAAATCAGCCCCAGCATTTT. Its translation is CASSIVNQPQHF.

This chain's CDR3 is CASSYKDFQGGELFF. The CDR3 nucleotides read TGTGCCAGCAGTTACAAGGATTTCCAGGGCGGGGAGCTGTTTTTT. The J gene is TRBJ2-2, the V gene TRBV6-5; TRBD1 might be the D (5 bases). Per the germline V gene, CDR1 is MNHEY and CDR2 is SVGAGI. CDR3 length: 15 amino acids. V was clipped by 2 bases and J by 7 bases, with 14 bases between them.

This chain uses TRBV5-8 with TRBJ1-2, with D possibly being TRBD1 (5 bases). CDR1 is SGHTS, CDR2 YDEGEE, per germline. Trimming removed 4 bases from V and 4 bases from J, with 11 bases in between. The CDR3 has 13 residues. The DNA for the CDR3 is TGTGCCAGCAGCCAAACCAGGGCCTATGGCTACACCTTC. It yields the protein CASSQTRAYGYTF.